This T cell receptor beta chain was recorded in a study of CD8+ T cells in alopecia areata. As the sequencing template, cDNA was produced by extracting RNA and reverse transcribing it. TCRdb keeps only in-frame clones here, not all; method: immunoSEQ multiplex PCR. Among 110,000 or so clones listed, less than 80% were seen once. This CDR3 region has 12 residues. Between the trimmed V and J ends, which lost 3 bases and 1 base, there was a span of 3 bases. Germline lookup yields CDR1 MGHDK and CDR2 SYGVNS. Concerning this clone: What it recognizes is unknown.

Regarding the study as a whole: TCR sharing across patients was less clear than in mice, possibly HLA-related.

This sequence was found in a human donor in good health. The chain recombines TRBV25-1 with TRBJ1-1; D gene uncertain. The sequenced sample consisted of CD4+ T cells sorted from blood. The CDR3: CASSDWNTEAFF. The CDR3 DNA follows: TGTGCCAGCAGTGACTGGAACACTGAAGCTTTCTTT.